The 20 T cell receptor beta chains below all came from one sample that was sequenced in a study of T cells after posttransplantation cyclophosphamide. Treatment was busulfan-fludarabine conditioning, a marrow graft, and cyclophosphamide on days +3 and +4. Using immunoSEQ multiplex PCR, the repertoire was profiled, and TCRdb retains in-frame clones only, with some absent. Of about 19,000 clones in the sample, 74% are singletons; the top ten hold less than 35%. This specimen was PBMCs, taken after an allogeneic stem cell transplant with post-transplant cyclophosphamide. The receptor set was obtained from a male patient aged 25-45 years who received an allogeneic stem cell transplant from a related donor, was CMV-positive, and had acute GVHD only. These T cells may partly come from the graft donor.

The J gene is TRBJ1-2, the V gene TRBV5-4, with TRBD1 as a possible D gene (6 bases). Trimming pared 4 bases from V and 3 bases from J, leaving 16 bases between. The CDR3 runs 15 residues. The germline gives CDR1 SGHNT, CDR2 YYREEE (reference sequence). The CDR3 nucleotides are TGTGCCAGCAGCCCCCGGGGGGGGGCTGACTATGGCTACACCTTC. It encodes CASSPRGGADYGYTF.

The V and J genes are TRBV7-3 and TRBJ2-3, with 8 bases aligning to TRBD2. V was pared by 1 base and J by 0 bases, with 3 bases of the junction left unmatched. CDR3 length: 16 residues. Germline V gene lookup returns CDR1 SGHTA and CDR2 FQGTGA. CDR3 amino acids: CASSLSPGGSTDTQYF. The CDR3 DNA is TGTGCCAGCAGCTTAAGCCCGGGGGGGAGCACAGATACGCAGTATTTT. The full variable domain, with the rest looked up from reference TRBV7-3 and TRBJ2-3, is GAGVSQTPSNKVTEKGKYVELRCDPISGHTALYWYRQSLGQGPEFLIYFQGTGAADDSGLPNDRFFAVRPEGSVSTLKIQRTERGDSAVYLCASSLSPGGSTDTQYFGPGTRLTVL.

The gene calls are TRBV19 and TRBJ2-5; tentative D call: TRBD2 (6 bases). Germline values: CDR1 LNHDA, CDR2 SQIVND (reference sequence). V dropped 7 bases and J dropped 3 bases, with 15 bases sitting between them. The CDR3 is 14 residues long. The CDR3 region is CASMGRWEEETQYF. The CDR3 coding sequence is TGTGCCAGTATGGGCCGCTGGGAGGAAGAGACCCAGTACTTC.

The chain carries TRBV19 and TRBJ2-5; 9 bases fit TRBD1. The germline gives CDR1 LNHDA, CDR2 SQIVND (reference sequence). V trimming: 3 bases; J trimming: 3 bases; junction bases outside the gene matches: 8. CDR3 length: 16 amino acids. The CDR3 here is CASSIRTGANKETQYF. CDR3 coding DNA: TGTGCCAGTAGTATTCGGACAGGGGCGAATAAAGAGACCCAGTACTTC.

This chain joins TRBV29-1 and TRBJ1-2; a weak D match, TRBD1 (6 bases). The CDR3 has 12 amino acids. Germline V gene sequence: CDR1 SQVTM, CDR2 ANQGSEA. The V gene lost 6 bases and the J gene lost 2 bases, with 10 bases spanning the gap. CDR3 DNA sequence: TGCAGCGTGGAGGACAGAAACTATGGCTACACCTTC. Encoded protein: CSVEDRNYGYTF.

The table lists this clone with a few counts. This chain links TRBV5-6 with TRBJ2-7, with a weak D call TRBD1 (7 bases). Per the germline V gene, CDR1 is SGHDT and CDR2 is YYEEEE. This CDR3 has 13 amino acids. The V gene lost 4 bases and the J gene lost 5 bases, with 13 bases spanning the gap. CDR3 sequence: CASSPRGQNEQYF. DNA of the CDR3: TGTGCCAGCAGCCCGCGGGGACAGAACGAGCAGTACTTC.

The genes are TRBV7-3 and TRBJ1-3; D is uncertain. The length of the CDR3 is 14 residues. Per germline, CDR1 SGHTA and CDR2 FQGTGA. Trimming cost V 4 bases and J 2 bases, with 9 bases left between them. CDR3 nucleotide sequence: TGTGCCAGCAGCTATGCAGCGGCTGGAAACACCATATATTTT. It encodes CASSYAAAGNTIYF.

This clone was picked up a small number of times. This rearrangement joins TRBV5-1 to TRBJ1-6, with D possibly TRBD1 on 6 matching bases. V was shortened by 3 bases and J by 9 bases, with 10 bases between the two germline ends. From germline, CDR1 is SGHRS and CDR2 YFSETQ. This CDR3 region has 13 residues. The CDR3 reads CASSYTGSSPLHF. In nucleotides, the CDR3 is TGCGCCAGCAGCTATACAGGGAGTTCACCCCTCCACTTT.

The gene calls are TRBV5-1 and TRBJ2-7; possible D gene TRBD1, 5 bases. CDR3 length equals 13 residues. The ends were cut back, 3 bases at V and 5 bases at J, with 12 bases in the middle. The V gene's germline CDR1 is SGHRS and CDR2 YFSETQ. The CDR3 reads CASSWGQGNEQYF. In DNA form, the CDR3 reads TGCGCCAGCAGCTGGGGTCAGGGTAACGAGCAGTACTTC.

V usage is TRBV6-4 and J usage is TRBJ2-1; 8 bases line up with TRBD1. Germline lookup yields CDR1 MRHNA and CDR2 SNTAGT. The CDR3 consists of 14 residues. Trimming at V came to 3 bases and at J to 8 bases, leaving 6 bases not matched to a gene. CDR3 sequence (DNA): TGTGCCAGCAGTGAAGGGCAGGGGGCTGATGAGCAGTTCTTC. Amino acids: CASSEGQGADEQFF.

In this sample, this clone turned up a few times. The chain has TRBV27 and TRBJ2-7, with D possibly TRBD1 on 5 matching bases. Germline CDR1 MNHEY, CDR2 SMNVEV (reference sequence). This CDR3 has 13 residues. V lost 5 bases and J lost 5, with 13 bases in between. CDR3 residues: CASSPGKYNEQYF. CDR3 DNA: TGTGCCAGCAGTCCAGGGAAGTACAACGAGCAGTACTTC.

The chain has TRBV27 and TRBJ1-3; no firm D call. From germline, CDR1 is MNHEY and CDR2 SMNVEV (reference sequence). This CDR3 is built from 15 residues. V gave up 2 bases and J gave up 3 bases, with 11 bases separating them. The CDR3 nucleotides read TGTGCCAGCAGTTTAACGGGGTTCTTTGGAAACACCATATATTTT. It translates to CASSLTGFFGNTIYF.

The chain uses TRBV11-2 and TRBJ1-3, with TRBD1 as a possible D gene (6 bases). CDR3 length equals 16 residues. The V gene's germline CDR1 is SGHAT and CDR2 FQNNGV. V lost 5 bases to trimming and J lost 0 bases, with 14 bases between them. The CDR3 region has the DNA TGTGCCAGCAGCCCCGGGACAATTTACTCTGGAAACACCATATATTTT. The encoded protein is CASSPGTIYSGNTIYF.

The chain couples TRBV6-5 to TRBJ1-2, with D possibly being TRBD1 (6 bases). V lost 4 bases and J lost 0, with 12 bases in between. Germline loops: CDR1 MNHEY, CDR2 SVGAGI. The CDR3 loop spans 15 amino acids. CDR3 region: CASSWGPISNYGYTF. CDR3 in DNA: TGTGCCAGCAGTTGGGGGCCAATCTCTAACTATGGCTACACCTTC.

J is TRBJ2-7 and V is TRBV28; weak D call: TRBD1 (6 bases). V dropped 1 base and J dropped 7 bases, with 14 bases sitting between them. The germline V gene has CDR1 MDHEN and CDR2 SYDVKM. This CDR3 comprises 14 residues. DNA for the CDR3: TGTGCCAGCAGTTTATACCAGGGGTTGAGGGAGCAGTACTTC. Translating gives CASSLYQGLREQYF.

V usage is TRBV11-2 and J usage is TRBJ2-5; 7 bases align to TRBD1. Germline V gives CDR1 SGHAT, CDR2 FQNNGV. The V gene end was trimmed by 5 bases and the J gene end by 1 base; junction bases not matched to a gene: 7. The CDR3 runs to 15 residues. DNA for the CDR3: TGTGCCAGCAGCCCCAATACAGGGGTCCAAGAGACCCAGTACTTC. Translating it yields CASSPNTGVQETQYF.

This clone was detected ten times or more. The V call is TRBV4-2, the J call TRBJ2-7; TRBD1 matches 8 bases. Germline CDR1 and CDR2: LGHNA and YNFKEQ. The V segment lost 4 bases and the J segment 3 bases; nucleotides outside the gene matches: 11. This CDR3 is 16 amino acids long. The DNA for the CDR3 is TGTGCCAGCAGCCCGCCCGCGGGGACAGGCGTCTACGAGCAGTACTTC. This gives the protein CASSPPAGTGVYEQYF.

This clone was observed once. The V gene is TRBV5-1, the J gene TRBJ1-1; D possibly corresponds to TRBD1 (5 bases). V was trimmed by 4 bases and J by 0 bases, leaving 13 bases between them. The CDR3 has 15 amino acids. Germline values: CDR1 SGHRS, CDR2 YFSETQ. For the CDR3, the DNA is TGCGCCAGCAGCCCTCTGGAGGGGATGAACACTGAAGCTTTCTTT. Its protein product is CASSPLEGMNTEAFF.

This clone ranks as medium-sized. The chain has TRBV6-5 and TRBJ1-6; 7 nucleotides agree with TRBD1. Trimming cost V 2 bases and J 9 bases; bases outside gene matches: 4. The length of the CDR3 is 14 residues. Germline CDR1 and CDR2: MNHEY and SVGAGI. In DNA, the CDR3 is TGTGCCAGCAGTTACGGACAGGTTTCTTCACCCCTCCACTTT. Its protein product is CASSYGQVSSPLHF.

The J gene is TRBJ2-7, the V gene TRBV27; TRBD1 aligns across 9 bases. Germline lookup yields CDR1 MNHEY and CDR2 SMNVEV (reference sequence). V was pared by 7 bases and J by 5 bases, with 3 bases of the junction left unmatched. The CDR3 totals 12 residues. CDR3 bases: TGTGCCAGCACAACAGGGGGCCACGAGCAGTACTTC. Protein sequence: CASTTGGHEQYF.